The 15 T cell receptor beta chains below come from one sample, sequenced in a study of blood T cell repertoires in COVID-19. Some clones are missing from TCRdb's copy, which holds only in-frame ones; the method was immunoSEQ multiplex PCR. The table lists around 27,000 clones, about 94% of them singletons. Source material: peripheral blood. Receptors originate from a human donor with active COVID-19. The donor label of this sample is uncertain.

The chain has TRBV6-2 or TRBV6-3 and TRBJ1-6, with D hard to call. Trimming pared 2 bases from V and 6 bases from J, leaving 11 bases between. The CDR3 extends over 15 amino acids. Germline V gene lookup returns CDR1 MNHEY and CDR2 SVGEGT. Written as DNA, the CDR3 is TGTGCCAGCAGTTACGGCCACCGGAGTAATTCACCCCTCCACTTT. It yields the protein CASSYGHRSNSPLHF.

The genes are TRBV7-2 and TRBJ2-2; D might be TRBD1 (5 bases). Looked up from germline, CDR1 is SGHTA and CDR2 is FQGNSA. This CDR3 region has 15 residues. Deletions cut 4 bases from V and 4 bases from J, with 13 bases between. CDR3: CASSSRAVGTGELFF. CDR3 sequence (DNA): TGTGCCAGCAGCTCCAGGGCAGTAGGCACCGGGGAGCTGTTTTTT.

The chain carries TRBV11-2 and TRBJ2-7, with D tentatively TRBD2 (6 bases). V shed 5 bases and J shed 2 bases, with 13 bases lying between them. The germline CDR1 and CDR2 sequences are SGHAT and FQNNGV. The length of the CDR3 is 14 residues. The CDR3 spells CASSRMGGTYEQYF. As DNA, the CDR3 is TGTGCCAGCAGCCGCATGGGGGGTACCTACGAGCAGTACTTC.

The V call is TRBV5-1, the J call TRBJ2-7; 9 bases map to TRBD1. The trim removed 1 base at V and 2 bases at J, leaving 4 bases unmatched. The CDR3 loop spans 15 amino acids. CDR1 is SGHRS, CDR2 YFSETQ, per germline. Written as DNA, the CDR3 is TGCGCCAGCAGCTTGACCGGACAGGGGACCTACGAGCAGTACTTC. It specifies CASSLTGQGTYEQYF.

The CDR3: CASSYPSGNHNEQFF. CDR3 nucleotide sequence: TGTGCCAGCAGTTACCCTAGCGGGAACCACAATGAGCAGTTCTTC. The genes are TRBV6-6 and TRBJ2-1; the match to TRBD2 covers 9 bases. V lost 2 bases to trimming and J lost 5 bases; unmatched junction nucleotides: 4. CDR1 MNHNY and CDR2 SVGAGI come from the germline V gene (reference sequence). This CDR3 has 15 residues.

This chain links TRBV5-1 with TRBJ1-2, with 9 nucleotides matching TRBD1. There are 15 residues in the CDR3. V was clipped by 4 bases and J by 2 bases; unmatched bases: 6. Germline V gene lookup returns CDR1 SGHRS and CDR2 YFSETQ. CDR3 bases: TGCGCCAGCAGCCCAGGGGACAGGGAAAACTATGGCTACACCTTC. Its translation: CASSPGDRENYGYTF. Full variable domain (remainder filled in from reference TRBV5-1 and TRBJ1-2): KAGVTQTPRYLIKTRGQQVTLSCSPISGHRSVSWYQQTPGQGLQFLFEYFSETQRNKGNFPGRFSGRQFSNSRSEMNVSTLELGDSALYLCASSPGDRENYGYTFGSGTRLTVV.

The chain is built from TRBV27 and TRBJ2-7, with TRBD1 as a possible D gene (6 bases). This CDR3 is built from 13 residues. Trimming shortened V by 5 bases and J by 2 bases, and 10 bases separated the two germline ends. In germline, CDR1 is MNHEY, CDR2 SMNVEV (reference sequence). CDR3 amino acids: CASSVQGPYEQYF. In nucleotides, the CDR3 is TGTGCCAGCAGTGTACAGGGACCCTACGAGCAGTACTTC.

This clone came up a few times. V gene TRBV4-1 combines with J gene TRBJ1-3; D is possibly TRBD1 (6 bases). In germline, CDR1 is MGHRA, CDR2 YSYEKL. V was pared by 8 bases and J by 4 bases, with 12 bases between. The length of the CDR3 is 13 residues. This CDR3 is CASAGTSGNTIYF. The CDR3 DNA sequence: TGCGCCAGCGCCGGGACATCAGGAAACACCATATATTTT.

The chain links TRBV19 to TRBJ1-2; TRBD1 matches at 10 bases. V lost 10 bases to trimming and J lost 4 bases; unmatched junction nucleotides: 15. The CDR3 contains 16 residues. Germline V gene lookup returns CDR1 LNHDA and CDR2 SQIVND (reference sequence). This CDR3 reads CATHQRDRGASYGYTF. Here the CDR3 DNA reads TGTGCCACCCACCAGCGGGACAGGGGCGCTAGCTATGGCTACACCTTC.

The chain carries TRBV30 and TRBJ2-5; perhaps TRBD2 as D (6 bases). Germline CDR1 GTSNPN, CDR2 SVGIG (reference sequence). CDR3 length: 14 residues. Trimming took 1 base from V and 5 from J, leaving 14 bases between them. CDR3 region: CAWSGRREWETQYF. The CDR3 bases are TGTGCCTGGAGTGGTCGTCGGGAGTGGGAGACCCAGTACTTC.

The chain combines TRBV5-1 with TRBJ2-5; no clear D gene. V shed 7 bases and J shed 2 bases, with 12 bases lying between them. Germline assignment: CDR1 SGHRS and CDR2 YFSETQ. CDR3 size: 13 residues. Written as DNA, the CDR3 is TGCGCCAGCTCGGTGATCCGGCAAGAGACCCAGTACTTC. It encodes CASSVIRQETQYF.

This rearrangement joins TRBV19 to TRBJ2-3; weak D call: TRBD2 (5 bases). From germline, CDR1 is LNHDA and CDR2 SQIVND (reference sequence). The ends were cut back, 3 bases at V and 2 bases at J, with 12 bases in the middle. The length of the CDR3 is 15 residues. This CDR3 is CASSMSLAITDTQYF. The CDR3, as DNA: TGTGCCAGTAGTATGAGTCTAGCTATCACAGATACGCAGTATTTT.

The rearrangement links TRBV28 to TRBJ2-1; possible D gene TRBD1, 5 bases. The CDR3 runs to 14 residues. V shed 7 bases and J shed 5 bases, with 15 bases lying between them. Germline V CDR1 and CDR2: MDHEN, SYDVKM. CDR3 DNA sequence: TGTGCCAGCATCCTCGCAGGGCCGAACAATGAGCAGTTCTTC. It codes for CASILAGPNNEQFF.

The CDR3 here is CASSDRPANTNTGELFF. For the CDR3, the DNA is TGTGCCAGCAGTGATAGGCCAGCGAACACCAACACCGGGGAGCTGTTTTTT. The chain joins TRBV6-1 to TRBJ2-2, with D uncertain. This CDR3 contains 17 residues. Between the trimmed V and J ends, which lost 3 bases and 2 bases, there was a span of 16 bases. In germline, CDR1 is MNHNS, CDR2 SASEGT.

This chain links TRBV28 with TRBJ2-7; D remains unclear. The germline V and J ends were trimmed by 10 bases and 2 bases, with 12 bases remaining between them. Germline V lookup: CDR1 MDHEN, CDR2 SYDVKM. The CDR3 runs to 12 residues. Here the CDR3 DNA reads TGTGCCACCACCCTTGGAGCCTACGAGCAGTACTTC. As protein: CATTLGAYEQYF.